Each of the 14 T cell receptor beta chains below was sequenced from the same sample in a study of CD8 T cells in ankylosing spondylitis. A single record per CDR3 protein comes from TCRdb applying MiXCR to the 5' RACE reads. The sample contains 150,000 to 200,000 distinct CDR3 sequences, 15% to 20% of which appear only once. The sample was blood, either unsorted or a sorted T cell fraction (not recorded which). The receptors shown here come from a male donor aged 10 to 30 with ankylosing spondylitis or in good health (not recorded which).

This clonotype was recorded many times. J is TRBJ2-4 and V is TRBV5-1, with 8 bases fitting TRBD1. The V gene end was trimmed by 7 bases and the J gene end by 1 base; junction bases not matched to a gene: 1. CDR1 and CDR2 (germline): SGHRS, YFSETQ. The CDR3 runs 13 residues. CDR3 residues: CASSGGAKNIQYF. For the CDR3, the DNA is TGCGCCAGCTCAGGGGGCGCCAAAAACATTCAGTACTTC.

Many counts were recorded for this clonotype. The rearrangement links TRBV14 to TRBJ2-1; 8 bases map to TRBD2. Trimming took 1 base from V and 4 from J; bases not matched to a gene: 6. This CDR3 spans 16 amino acids. Looked up from germline, CDR1 is SGHDN and CDR2 is FVKESK. The CDR3 region has the DNA TGTGCCAGCAGCCAAGCATCTAGCGGGTTTTACAATGAGCAGTTCTTC. This gives the protein CASSQASSGFYNEQFF.

This clonotype was found many times. The chain has TRBV12-3 or TRBV12-4 and TRBJ2-1; D not certain. This CDR3 is 14 amino acids long. Deletions cut 3 bases from V and 8 bases from J, with 14 bases between. The CDR3 spells CASSFVMAGDEQFF. In DNA form, the CDR3 reads TGTGCCAGCAGTTTTGTAATGGCAGGCGATGAGCAGTTCTTC.

The chain combines TRBV6-5 with TRBJ2-1; 7 bases map to TRBD2. The CDR3 extends over 15 amino acids. Losses at the gene ends were 0 bases for V and 7 bases for J; bases not matched to a gene: 6. The V gene's germline CDR1 is MNHEY and CDR2 SVGAGI. The CDR3 sequence: CASSYSLVSGNEQFF. The DNA of the CDR3 is TGTGCCAGCAGTTACTCTTTGGTTAGCGGGAATGAGCAGTTCTTC.

This clonotype has more than one count but fewer than ten. The CDR3 DNA follows: TGTGCCAGCAAGATTATGACTAGCGGGAGGTACGAGCAGTACTTC. Amino acids: CASKIMTSGRYEQYF. The V gene is TRBV7-2, the J gene TRBJ2-7, with 13 bases matching TRBD2. This CDR3 contains 15 residues. Losses at the gene ends were 7 bases for V and 4 bases for J; bases not matched to a gene: 7. CDR1 is SGHTA and CDR2 is FQGNSA in the germline V gene. The complete variable domain, with remaining parts taken from reference TRBV7-2 and TRBJ2-7, reads GAGVSQSPSNKVTEKGKDVELRCDPISGHTALYWYRQSLGQGLEFLIYFQGNSAPDKSGLPSDRFSAERTGGSVSTLTIQRTQQEDSAVYLCASKIMTSGRYEQYFGPGTRLTVT.

This sequence joins TRBV15 and TRBJ2-7; a weak D match, TRBD1 (6 bases). Looked up from germline, CDR1 is LNHNV and CDR2 is YYDKDF (reference sequence). The CDR3 length is 17 residues. Trimming pared 1 base from V and 3 bases from J, leaving 19 bases between. CDR3 coding DNA: TGTGCCACCAGCAGAGCATTGACAGGCCACCCTGACTACGAGCAGTACTTC. Translation: CATSRALTGHPDYEQYF.

This clonotype was recorded many times. The chain joins TRBV7-2 to TRBJ2-7; D remains ambiguous. Trimming removed 2 bases from V and 2 bases from J, with 10 bases in between. This CDR3 has 14 residues. Germline CDR1 and CDR2: SGHTA and FQGNSA. CDR3 sequence: CASSLSWETYEQYF. Here the CDR3 DNA reads TGTGCCAGCAGCTTAAGTTGGGAAACCTACGAGCAGTACTTC.

In this sample, this clonotype turned up many times. V is TRBV5-5 and J is TRBJ1-2, with 9 bases aligning to TRBD1. This CDR3 is 14 amino acids long. V gave up 1 base and J gave up 8 bases; unmatched junction bases: 6. CDR1 SGHKS and CDR2 YYEKEE come from the germline V gene (reference sequence). The CDR3 nucleotides are TGTGCCAGCAGCTTGCCGGGACAGGGTCGCGGCTACACCTTC. Encoded protein: CASSLPGQGRGYTF.

V usage is TRBV20-1 and J usage is TRBJ2-7; TRBD2 is a possible D gene (5 bases). In germline, CDR1 is DFQATT, CDR2 SNEGSKA (reference sequence). V lost 4 bases and J 4 bases, leaving 8 bases between the germline ends. The CDR3 totals 11 residues. Written as DNA, the CDR3 is TGCAGTGCTAAGACGGGATACGAGCAGTACTTC. It yields the protein CSAKTGYEQYF.

In its sample, this clonotype was seen many times. The chain links TRBV7-2 to TRBJ2-1, with 10 bases aligning to TRBD2. CDR1 SGHTA and CDR2 FQGNSA come from the germline V gene. After removal of 5 bases from V and 9 bases from J, the junction contained 13 bases not matched to a gene. The CDR3 runs to 16 residues. The CDR3 coding sequence is TGTGCCAGCAGCCCTGCCCTGACTAGCGGGTGGTCTGAGCAGTTCTTC. It codes for CASSPALTSGWSEQFF.

This clonotype was picked up many times. V and J are TRBV29-1 and TRBJ2-1; 15 positions agree with TRBD2. The germline V gene encodes CDR1 SQVTM and CDR2 ANQGSEA. With V trimmed by 7 bases and J by 3 bases, 4 bases remained unmatched. The CDR3 loop spans 15 amino acids. In nucleotides, the CDR3 is TGCAGCGCCGGACTAGCGGGAGGGAACTACAATGAGCAGTTCTTC. Residues: CSAGLAGGNYNEQFF.

The chain has TRBV29-1 and TRBJ1-2, with D uncertain. The CDR3 covers 11 residues. Looked up from germline, CDR1 is SQVTM and CDR2 is ANQGSEA. Trimming left V 6 bases short and J 6 bases short, with 11 bases between. The CDR3 here is CSVTDRNGYTF. The CDR3 DNA reads TGCAGCGTGACTGATCGGAATGGCTACACCTTC.

This clonotype was counted at least ten times. The chain is built from TRBV6-1 and TRBJ1-1, with D possibly matching TRBD1 (6 bases). Germline CDR1 reads MNHNS; CDR2 reads SASEGT. V was pared by 10 bases and J by 4 bases, with 25 bases between. The CDR3 is made up of 16 amino acids. CDR3: CAIQVGTFSGITEAFF. CDR3 DNA: TGTGCCATCCAGGTGGGGACATTTAGTGGAATCACTGAAGCTTTCTTT.

Ten or more counts support this clonotype. This chain links TRBV10-3 with TRBJ2-5; the D gene could be TRBD1 or TRBD2 (5 bases each). This CDR3 is built from 13 residues. V lost 10 bases and J lost 5, with 17 bases in between. CDR1 ENHRY and CDR2 SYGVKD come from the germline V gene. The CDR3 DNA follows: TGTGCCACAAAGAGGGGTAGTTTGGAGACCCAGTACTTC. Translated: CATKRGSLETQYF.